What follows are 20 T cell receptor beta chains derived from one specimen sequenced in a study of CD8 T cells in Susac syndrome (dated by TCRdb to between 2018 and 2020). The protocol used for the library was the immunoSEQ multiplex PCR assay. RNA was extracted using the RNeasy kit, and roughly 0.45 to 1 microgram was reverse transcribed with random hexamers. The public reads were reanalyzed by TCRdb: fastp trimming at Q25, MiXCR alignment, in-frame beta chains only. Identical CDR3 proteins give one entry, which carries the most common genes and DNA. In this sample the table shows about 300,000 distinct CDR3 sequences, around 89% of which occur a single time. The top ten clones comprise approximately 0.18% of the sample. Sequences were obtained from CD8+ T cells from PBMCs. Receptors were obtained from a human donor with multiple sclerosis.

V gene TRBV29-1 combines with J gene TRBJ2-1, with D perhaps assigned TRBD1 or TRBD2 (6 bases each). The germline V and J ends were trimmed by 6 bases and 4 bases, with 22 bases remaining between them. This CDR3 is 16 amino acids long. Germline V gene data show CDR1 as SQVTM and CDR2 as ANQGSEA. The CDR3 reads CSVGGRALREYNEQFF. CDR3 bases: TGCAGCGTGGGGGGCAGGGCGCTACGGGAGTACAATGAGCAGTTCTTC.

This sequence joins TRBV18 and TRBJ2-3, with 7 bases matching TRBD2. CDR3 length equals 18 residues. With 0 bases clipped from V and 9 bases from J, the junction kept 18 bases outside the gene matches. CDR1 KGHSH and CDR2 LQKENI come from the germline V gene. The DNA for the CDR3 is TGTGCCAGCTCACCACCGATTCAGGCCGGGCCCGACGGGGGGACGCAGTATTTT. Its translation: CASSPPIQAGPDGGTQYF.

This clonotype occurred once. The chain is built from TRBV19 and TRBJ2-1; D is undetermined. Trimming took 0 bases from V and 1 from J, leaving 10 bases between them. Germline V lookup: CDR1 LNHDA, CDR2 SQIVND (reference sequence). CDR3 length: 16 amino acids. The CDR3 nucleotides read TGTGCCAGTAGTATAGAGACCTTGGGTTCCTACAATGAGCAGTTCTTC. This sequence encodes CASSIETLGSYNEQFF.

This clonotype was counted once. The chain carries TRBV28 and TRBJ1-5; TRBD1 matches 7 bases. The CDR3 spans 17 residues. With V trimmed by 3 bases and J by 2 bases, 10 bases remained unmatched. Germline CDR1 is MDHEN and CDR2 is SYDVKM. CDR3 nucleotide sequence: TGTGCCAGCAGTTTGTTGACAGGGCCAGAGGGCAATCAGCCCCAGCATTTT. It codes for CASSLLTGPEGNQPQHF.

This clonotype showed up just once. V usage is TRBV28 and J usage is TRBJ1-4, with TRBD1 matching over 8 bases. The CDR3 loop spans 15 amino acids. Germline V CDR1 and CDR2: MDHEN, SYDVKM. With V trimmed by 3 bases and J by 8 bases, 8 bases remained unmatched. The CDR3 sequence is CASSFSRTGPEKLFF. Written as DNA, the CDR3 is TGTGCCAGCAGTTTTTCACGGACAGGGCCGGAAAAACTGTTTTTT.

The CDR3 reads CASAQGIQDPPGEKLFF. As DNA, the CDR3 is TGTGCCAGCGCACAGGGGATTCAAGACCCACCAGGGGAAAAACTGTTTTTT. This rearrangement joins TRBV7-9 to TRBJ1-4, with 7 bases identical to TRBD1. The trim removed 8 bases at V and 8 bases at J, leaving 20 bases unmatched. CDR3 length: 17 amino acids. Germline CDR1 and CDR2: SEHNR and FQNEAQ (reference sequence).

V is TRBV9 and J is TRBJ2-5; TRBD2 is a possible D gene (6 bases). Germline lookup yields CDR1 SGDLS and CDR2 YYNGEE. The CDR3 length is 12 residues. Trimming shortened V by 3 bases and J by 6 bases, and 9 bases separated the two germline ends. CDR3 sequence reads: CASSDGRKTQYF. The CDR3 DNA sequence: TGTGCCAGCAGCGACGGGAGAAAGACCCAGTACTTC.

The chain links TRBV2 to TRBJ2-1; 7 positions match TRBD1. Germline CDR1 reads SNHLY; CDR2 reads FYNNEI. The CDR3 is 15 amino acids. Trimming at V came to 6 bases and at J to 4 bases, leaving 9 bases not matched to a gene. The CDR3 here is CASRHPGQTYNEQFF. The DNA for the CDR3 is TGTGCCAGCAGGCATCCGGGACAGACGTACAATGAGCAGTTCTTC.

The rearrangement uses TRBV20-1 and TRBJ1-1, with D uncertain. The CDR3 length is 14 residues. Germline assignment: CDR1 DFQATT and CDR2 SNEGSKA (reference sequence). Trimming took 4 bases from V and 3 from J, leaving 15 bases between them. CDR3 sequence reads: CSAIPQVDHTEAFF. The CDR3 DNA is TGCAGTGCTATACCCCAAGTGGACCACACTGAAGCTTTCTTT.

The chain links TRBV4-3 to TRBJ2-2; D possibly corresponds to TRBD2 (6 bases). Germline V CDR1 and CDR2: LGHNA, YSLEER. The V end lost 0 bases, the J end lost 4 bases, and 12 bases lay between the germline ends. There are 16 residues in the CDR3. The CDR3 protein is CASSQDFDGSTGELFF. The CDR3 coding sequence is TGCGCCAGCAGCCAAGATTTCGACGGGAGCACCGGGGAGCTGTTTTTT.

The chain recombines TRBV7-3 with TRBJ1-1, with 10 bases identical to TRBD1. Looked up from germline, CDR1 is SGHTA and CDR2 is FQGTGA. This CDR3 has 15 amino acids. Unmatched junction bases numbered 5, after V lost 2 bases and J lost 5 bases. CDR3 sequence: CASSLATGGATEAFF. The CDR3 DNA reads as TGTGCCAGCAGCTTAGCGACAGGGGGCGCAACTGAAGCTTTCTTT.

The DNA of the CDR3 is TGTGCCTGGAGTGTACTCAGGGCGGATCAGCCCCAGCATTTT. Translation: CAWSVLRADQPQHF. The chain uses TRBV30 and TRBJ1-5; the D gene is possibly TRBD1 (5 bases). This CDR3 is 14 amino acids long. Germline V lookup: CDR1 GTSNPN, CDR2 SVGIG (reference sequence). V was clipped by 0 bases and J by 5 bases, with 11 bases between them.

The chain couples TRBV9 to TRBJ1-1; D is uncertain. V dropped 4 bases and J dropped 5 bases, with 18 bases sitting between them. The CDR3 runs to 15 residues. Germline CDR1 SGDLS, CDR2 YYNGEE. This CDR3 reads CASSPPGFGNTEAFF. CDR3 DNA sequence: TGTGCCAGCAGCCCCCCGGGGTTCGGGAATACTGAAGCTTTCTTT.

Regarding this clonotype: The germline gene is not matched at one end of the junction; a read error may be the cause. V usage is TRBV3-1 and J usage is TRBJ2-1, with D perhaps matching TRBD1 (5 bases). CDR1 LGHDT and CDR2 YNNKEL come from the germline V gene (reference sequence). This CDR3 region has 15 residues. CDR3 coding DNA: TGTGCCAGCCGCCAGGGTGGAGCCCCAAGGGGTGAGCAGTTCTTC. Residues: CASRQGGAPRGEQFF.

The chain has TRBV6-5 and TRBJ2-7, with a tentative D call TRBD1 (7 bases). The CDR3 extends over 13 amino acids. V lost 8 bases, J lost 3 bases, and 14 bases lay in between. Germline CDR1 is MNHEY and CDR2 is SVGAGI. The CDR3 DNA reads as TGTGCCAGCGGCCCAGGGGGGAACTACGAGCAGTACTTC. It is translated as CASGPGGNYEQYF.

The chain couples TRBV11-2 to TRBJ2-1, with a weak D call TRBD2 (5 bases). This CDR3 comprises 14 residues. CDR1 SGHAT and CDR2 FQNNGV come from the germline V gene. Trimming removed 8 bases at V and 6 bases at J, with 17 bases between. CDR3 region: CASGPVARGNEQFF. The CDR3 DNA sequence: TGTGCCAGCGGGCCGGTGGCCCGGGGCAATGAGCAGTTCTTC.

This clonotype was seen a single time. The J gene is TRBJ1-2, the V gene TRBV4-1; D may be TRBD1 (5 bases). The germline gives CDR1 MGHRA, CDR2 YSYEKL. The CDR3 totals 16 residues. The V end was cut by 1 base, the J end by 8 bases, with 20 bases between. CDR3 amino acids: CASSQVHRTGTQGYTF. Written as DNA, the CDR3 is TGCGCCAGCAGCCAAGTCCACCGAACAGGAACGCAAGGCTACACCTTC.

V usage is TRBV9 and J usage is TRBJ2-7; no definite D call. V lost 3 bases and J 2 bases, leaving 12 bases between the germline ends. This CDR3 is 14 amino acids long. CDR1 is SGDLS and CDR2 is YYNGEE in the germline V gene. The CDR3 coding sequence is TGTGCCAGCAGCGCCCCACCTCTTACCTACGAGCAGTACTTC. It codes for CASSAPPLTYEQYF.

The rearrangement links TRBV9 to TRBJ2-1; the match to TRBD2 covers 16 bases. After removal of 6 bases from V and 2 bases from J, the junction contained 11 bases not matched to a gene. The germline V gene encodes CDR1 SGDLS and CDR2 YYNGEE. The CDR3 is 19 amino acids. CDR3 coding DNA: TGTGCCAGCACCCCGGGACTAGCGGGGGGGATGGACACCTACAATGAGCAGTTCTTC. Translating it yields CASTPGLAGGMDTYNEQFF. Supplemented by reference TRBV9 and TRBJ2-1, the full variable domain reads DSGVTQTPKHLITATGQRVTLRCSPRSGDLSVYWYQQSLDQGLQFLIQYYNGEERAKGNILERFSAQQFPDLHSELNLSSLELGDSALYFCASTPGLAGGMDTYNEQFFGPGTRLTVL.

V gene TRBV6-1 combines with J gene TRBJ2-7, with 10 bases that match TRBD1. This CDR3 spans 15 amino acids. Germline CDR1 and CDR2: MNHNS and SASEGT. The V segment lost 1 base and the J segment 2 bases; nucleotides outside the gene matches: 2. The CDR3 region has the DNA TGTGCCAGCAGTGAAGGGACAGGGGGTACCTACGAGCAGTACTTC. This codes for CASSEGTGGTYEQYF.